The rows below give T cell receptor beta chains drawn from one sample of a study of blood T cells in healthy people across ages. One entry per CDR3 protein results from TCRdb running MiXCR on the 5' RACE reads. The repertoire holds hundreds of thousands of distinct CDR3 sequences, with 58% as singletons. Input material: blood. The receptor set was obtained from a young man in good health. Both conserved end residues are part of each CDR3. D genes are given only for firm matches. Size is omitted from some rows. Given values are once, few, many or a class for expanded clones.

V	size	D	J	CDR3	DNA
TRBV5-6	-	-	TRBJ2-7	CASSVLESSLEQYF	TGTGCCAGCAGCGTGTTAGAGTCCAGCCTTGAGCAGTACTTC
TRBV29-1	-	-	TRBJ1-1	CSVEVEDVEAFF	TGCAGCGTTGAAGTCGAAGACGTTGAAGCTTTCTTT
TRBV4-1	-	TRBD2	TRBJ2-1	CASSYPGLASEQFF	TGCGCCAGCAGCTATCCGGGACTAGCATCTGAGCAGTTCTTC
TRBV5-1	-	-	TRBJ2-7	CASSDGGDPYEQYF	TGCGCCAGCAGCGATGGCGGGGACCCCTACGAGCAGTACTTC
TRBV29-1	-	-	TRBJ1-2	CSVAAGLRVSPLGYTF	TGCAGCGTTGCGGCGGGCCTAAGAGTGTCTCCACTAGGCTACACCTTC
TRBV28	few	TRBD2	TRBJ2-5	CASSFYAREVISETQYF	TGTGCCAGCAGTTTTTACGCGCGGGAGGTAATTTCGGAGACCCAGTACTTC
TRBV12-3/TRBV12-4	few	-	TRBJ2-7	CASSLGSWGQYF	TGTGCCAGCAGTTTGGGGTCCTGGGGGCAGTACTTC
TRBV9	once	-	TRBJ2-1	CASSVEGRGEYNEQFF	TGTGCCAGCAGCGTAGAAGGCAGGGGTGAATACAATGAACAGTTCTTC
TRBV10-3	-	TRBD1	TRBJ2-7	CAIRGTGTYEQYF	TGTGCCATCAGGGGGACAGGGACGTACGAGCAGTACTTC
TRBV20-1	-	-	TRBJ2-7	CSARAGNYEQYF	TGCAGTGCTAGAGCGGGGAACTACGAGCAGTACTTC
TRBV29-1	-	-	TRBJ1-2	CSVPEGGDGYTF	TGCAGCGTTCCCGAGGGCGGAGATGGCTACACCTTC
TRBV7-2	few	TRBD2	TRBJ2-1	CASSWPGRGVNEQFF	TGTGCCAGCAGCTGGCCGGGGAGGGGAGTCAATGAGCAGTTCTTC
TRBV29-1	once	-	TRBJ2-5	CSVEPNQETQYF	TGCAGCGTTGAACCTAACCAAGAGACCCAGTACTTC
TRBV29-1	once	-	TRBJ2-5	CSAGQIQETPYF	TGCAGCGCCGGACAGATACAAGAGACCCCGTACTTC
TRBV5-1	-	-	TRBJ1-1	CASRVGDTEAFF	TGCGCCAGCAGGGTGGGGGACACTGAAGCTTTCTTT
TRBV20-1	-	-	TRBJ1-1	CRTNTEAFF	TGCAGAACAAACACTGAAGCTTTCTTT
TRBV5-1	-	-	TRBJ2-1	CAGTPSAGYNEQFF	TGCGCCGGCACCCCGTCGGCGGGCTACAATGAGCAGTTCTTC
TRBV9	once	-	TRBJ2-1	CASSVARHNEQFF	TGTGCCAGCAGCGTAGCCCGACACAATGAGCAGTTCTTC
TRBV5-5	-	TRBD2	TRBJ2-1	CASSYDPQTQTSGREMDEQFF	TGTGCCAGCAGCTACGACCCTCAAACTCAGACTAGCGGGAGGGAAATGGATGAGCAGTTCTTC
TRBV7-7	many	-	TRBJ1-5	CASSFKGQHNQPQHF	TGTGCCAGCAGCTTTAAAGGACAGCATAATCAGCCCCAGCATTTT
TRBV6-1	-	TRBD1	TRBJ1-2	CASSEMAGQGHGYTF	TGTGCCAGCAGTGAAATGGCGGGACAGGGACATGGCTACACCTTC
TRBV11-2	-	-	TRBJ2-1	CASSRPLINEQFF	TGTGCCAGCAGCAGACCCCTCATCAATGAGCAGTTCTTC
TRBV12-3/TRBV12-4	-	-	TRBJ2-6	CATDALGPLVAGANVLTF	TGTGCCACCGACGCCCTGGGTCCTCTTGTTGCTGGGGCCAACGTCCTGACTTTC
TRBV5-1	-	TRBD2	TRBJ2-7	CASSITSGGSYNEQYF	TGCGCCAGCAGCATAACAAGCGGGGGCTCCTACAATGAGCAGTACTTC
TRBV5-1	-	-	TRBJ2-3	CASSVVGTDTQYF	TGCGCCAGCAGCGTGGTTGGGACAGATACGCAGTATTTT
TRBV9	-	-	TRBJ2-1	CASSALGRDNEQFF	TGTGCCAGCAGCGCCCTCGGAAGGGACAATGAGCAGTTCTTC
TRBV6-6	-	-	TRBJ1-2	CASSLDGRADGFTF	TGTGCCAGCAGTCTCGACGGGAGAGCTGATGGCTTCACCTTC
TRBV10-2	once	TRBD1	TRBJ1-5	CASSLDRETHSNQPQHF	TGCGCCAGCAGTCTGGACAGGGAGACCCATAGCAATCAGCCCCAGCATTTT
TRBV27	-	-	TRBJ2-3	CASWRVGSDTQYF	TGTGCCAGCTGGAGGGTCGGGTCAGATACGCAGTATTTT
TRBV27	-	TRBD2	TRBJ2-3	CASSTFRAGEKDTQYF	TGTGCCAGCAGCACCTTTCGAGCGGGAGAGAAAGATACGCAGTATTTT
TRBV6-4	-	-	TRBJ2-7	CASSVQDGAYEQYF	TGTGCCAGCAGTGTCCAGGATGGCGCCTACGAGCAGTACTTC
TRBV7-3	medium-sized	-	TRBJ2-3	CASSLTSFTDTQYF	TGTGCCAGCAGCTTAACTAGCTTCACAGATACGCAGTATTTT
TRBV20-1	-	-	TRBJ2-7	CSAETTGSYEQYF	TGCAGTGCGGAGACTACTGGTTCATACGAGCAGTACTTC
TRBV29-1	-	-	TRBJ2-3	CTTSGPSTDTQYF	TGCACCACGAGTGGCCCTAGCACAGATACGCAGTATTTT
TRBV29-1	-	-	TRBJ2-7	CSVEGVSYNEQYF	TGCAGCGTTGAAGGGGTGTCCTACAATGAGCAGTACTTC
TRBV27	-	-	TRBJ1-2	CASRTYSGANYGYTF	TGTGCCAGTCGAACATACTCGGGGGCTAACTATGGCTACACCTTC
TRBV10-1	once	-	TRBJ2-7	CASSESVGQNEQYF	TGCGCCAGCAGTGAGTCGGTGGGGCAGAACGAGCAGTACTTC
TRBV7-2	-	-	TRBJ1-4	CASSSRPRRTVPEKLFF	TGTGCCAGCAGCTCCAGGCCCCGCCGGACAGTTCCGGAAAAACTGTTTTTT
TRBV29-1	many	-	TRBJ2-3	CSVDSSSTDTQYF	TGCAGCGTCGACAGTTCTAGCACAGATACGCAGTATTTT
TRBV11-2	-	-	TRBJ1-1	CASSFEETEAFF	TGTGCCAGCAGCTTTGAGGAAACTGAAGCTTTCTTT
TRBV29-1	-	-	TRBJ1-2	CSVVTSGRGSNYGYTF	TGCAGCGTTGTTACTTCAGGGAGGGGGTCTAACTATGGCTACACCTTC
TRBV2	-	-	TRBJ2-3	CASKGGQFTDTQYF	TGTGCCAGCAAGGGGGGACAGTTCACAGATACGCAGTATTTT
TRBV12-3/TRBV12-4	few	-	TRBJ2-7	CASSINGISYEQYF	TGTGCCAGCAGTATAAATGGTATCTCCTACGAGCAGTACTTC
TRBV6-2/TRBV6-3	-	-	TRBJ2-7	CASSSPLPGTVGYEQYF	TGTGCCAGCAGCTCGCCTCTCCCCGGGACGGTTGGCTACGAGCAGTACTTC
TRBV12-3/TRBV12-4	once	TRBD1	TRBJ2-5	CASSPGQGLQQYF	TGTGCCAGCAGTCCAGGACAGGGTTTGCAGCAGTACTTC
TRBV20-1	-	-	TRBJ2-3	CSARVVRGLLFTDTQYF	TGCAGTGCTAGAGTGGTCAGGGGCCTTCTATTCACAGATACGCAGTATTTT
TRBV20-1	-	TRBD2	TRBJ2-5	CSATTSGGDIGQYF	TGCAGTGCTACCACTAGCGGGGGAGATATAGGGCAGTACTTC
TRBV6-2/TRBV6-3	-	-	TRBJ2-5	CASSYGRLGEQYF	TGTGCCAGCAGTTACGGACGTCTGGGGGAGCAGTACTTC
TRBV12-3/TRBV12-4	-	-	TRBJ1-4	CASSPTAKNEELFF	TGTGCCAGCAGTCCGACAGCAAAAAATGAAGAACTGTTTTTT
TRBV20-1	few	-	TRBJ2-7	CSAAAWTALYEQYF	TGCAGTGCTGCTGCCTGGACAGCCCTCTACGAGCAGTACTTC
TRBV20-1	-	-	TRBJ1-4	CSAYGASRSEKLFF	TGCAGTGCTTATGGCGCATCCCGAAGTGAAAAACTGTTTTTT
TRBV5-1	-	TRBD1	TRBJ1-2	CASSRSGQGEDGYTF	TGCGCCAGCAGCAGGTCGGGACAGGGGGAAGATGGCTACACCTTC
TRBV3-1	-	-	TRBJ2-4	CASSQLRREQYF	TGTGCCAGCAGCCAATTAAGGAGGGAGCAGTACTTC
TRBV4-2	-	TRBD2	TRBJ2-7	CASSQDLLAGDYEQYF	TGTGCCAGCAGCCAAGATCTACTAGCGGGAGACTACGAGCAGTACTTC
TRBV20-1	few	-	TRBJ2-7	CSARDRDYSYEQYF	TGCAGTGCTAGAGATCGAGACTACTCCTACGAGCAGTACTTC
TRBV7-3	once	-	TRBJ1-2	CASSSGRRDGYTF	TGTGCCAGCAGCTCAGGGCGAAGGGATGGCTACACCTTC
TRBV7-2	-	-	TRBJ1-5	CASSLDRDNNQPQHF	TGTGCCAGCAGCTTAGACAGGGATAACAATCAGCCCCAGCATTTT